This T cell receptor beta chain comes out of a study of cytomegalovirus exposure and HLA in healthy donors. Trimming at V came to 4 bases and at J to 5 bases, leaving 8 bases not matched to a gene. The CDR3 totals 16 residues. Germline V gene sequence: CDR1 MNHEY, CDR2 SVGAGI. PCR was performed using 60 Vbeta and 13 Jbeta primers. Repertoires were generated with immunoSEQ multiplex PCR, while TCRdb's copy carries only in-frame clones and drops some. The data show about 150,000 clones, around 80% seen once. Study results and limitations: It was confirmed in vitro that three of the CMV-associated chains were specific for CMV antigens.

As to this clone: Its antigen is still unknown.

This chain connects TRBV6-5 to TRBJ1-5; 10 nucleotides align to TRBD1. The sequence came from a man aged 40-49 years in good health and CMV-seropositive. Sequenced input: PBMCs. Here the CDR3 reads CASSSTTGGADQPQHF. In nucleotides, the CDR3 is TGTGCCAGCAGTTCCACGACAGGGGGCGCGGATCAGCCCCAGCATTTT.